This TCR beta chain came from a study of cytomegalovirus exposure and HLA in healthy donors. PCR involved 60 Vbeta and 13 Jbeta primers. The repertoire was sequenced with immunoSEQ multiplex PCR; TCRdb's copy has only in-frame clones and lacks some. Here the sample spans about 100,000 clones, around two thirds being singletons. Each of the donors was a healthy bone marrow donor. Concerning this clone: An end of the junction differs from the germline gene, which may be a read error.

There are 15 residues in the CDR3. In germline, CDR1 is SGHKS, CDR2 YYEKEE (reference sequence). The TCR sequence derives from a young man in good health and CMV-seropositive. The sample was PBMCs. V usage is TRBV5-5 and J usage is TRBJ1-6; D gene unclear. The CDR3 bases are TGTGCGAGCATTCTTTCCGGGAGCTATAATTCACCCCTCCACTTT. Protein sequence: CASILSGSYNSPLHF.